This T cell receptor (beta chain) comes out of a study of T cells in tumors after PD-1 blockade. Study-level background: Patients had no prior checkpoint blockade, systemic immunosuppressants, or anti-cancer therapy within 4 weeks. During anti-PD-1 treatment, some patients continued daily vismodegib 150 mg. Patients received pembrolizumab 200 mg every 3 weeks or cemiplimab 350 mg every 2 weeks.

The data were produced by immunoSEQ multiplex PCR, yet TCRdb's version contains in-frame clones alone and is incomplete. The sample records approximately 45,000 clones, roughly 80% being singletons. V shed 0 bases and J shed 3 bases, with 12 bases lying between them. CDR1 is LGHNA, CDR2 YNFKEQ, per germline. There are 17 residues in the CDR3. Study-level findings and limits: Approximately 41% of tumor TCR clonotypes were also found in blood.

As for this clone: As yet, its antigen is unknown.

The input for sequencing was PBMCs, taken before anti-PD-1 therapy. The sequence came from a human donor with advanced basal cell or squamous cell carcinoma (not recorded which). The J gene is TRBJ1-6, the V gene TRBV4-2, with TRBD1 as a possible D gene (5 bases). CDR3 nucleotides: TGTGCCAGCAGCCAAGAGCTCTCGGACATCTATAATTCACCCCTCCACTTT. Encoded protein: CASSQELSDIYNSPLHF.